Listed below are T cell receptor beta chains from one sample, sequenced in a study of blood T cell repertoires in COVID-19. Clones were sequenced by immunoSEQ multiplex PCR, and TCRdb holds only the in-frame ones, with some missing. The sample yields about 240,000 clones, around four fifths seen once. Source material: peripheral blood. These receptors were obtained from a woman aged 60 to 75 with active or convalescent COVID-19. CDR3s include the opening cysteine and the closing phenylalanine or tryptophan. Fields, in order: clone size, J gene, D gene, V gene, CDR3 DNA, CDR3 protein. A D gene is named only where the DNA matches it firmly. Where a row states a size, it is once, few, many or the class of an expanded clone; other rows omit it.

NA,TRBJ2-7,TRBD1,TRBV18,TGTGCCAGCTCATCACAGGGGGCCTCCTACGAGCAGTACTTC,CASSSQGASYEQYF
NA,TRBJ1-4,TRBD1,TRBV7-2,TGTGCCAGCAGCTTAGTGGCAGGGGGGGAAAAACTGTTTTTT,CASSLVAGGEKLFF
NA,TRBJ2-3,NA,TRBV14,TGTGCCAGCAGCCACTCCGGGACTCAGTATACGCAGTATTTT,CASSHSGTQYTQYF
NA,TRBJ1-1,NA,TRBV19,TGTGCCAGCACGTTTGAGGCGAACACTGAAGCTTTCTTT,CASTFEANTEAFF
NA,TRBJ1-2,NA,TRBV3-1/TRBV3-2,TGTGCCAGCAGCCAAGCGGGGGGCTCCTATGGCTACACCTTC,CASSQAGGSYGYTF
NA,TRBJ1-6,NA,TRBV7-2,TGTGCCAGCAACCCAACCAGGGGCGGTTCACCCCTCCACTTT,CASNPTRGGSPLHF
NA,TRBJ1-1,NA,TRBV7-2,TGTGCCAGCAGCTCCCCGACAGGTTACACTGAAGCTTTCTTT,CASSSPTGYTEAFF
NA,TRBJ2-6,NA,TRBV11-2,TGTGCCAGCAGCTCCCCAGTGCTCACTGGGGCCAACGTCCTGACTTTC,CASSSPVLTGANVLTF
NA,TRBJ1-4,NA,TRBV7-9,TGTGCCAGTACTAGGGAACCAAATGAAAAACTGTTTTTT,CASTREPNEKLFF
NA,TRBJ1-2,TRBD1,TRBV29-1,TGCAGCTCCACCGGGACAGGCTATGGCTACACCTTC,CSSTGTGYGYTF
few,TRBJ1-2,NA,TRBV2,TGTGCCAGCAGTGAATTACCGGACACCGGGTATGGCTACACCTTC,CASSELPDTGYGYTF
NA,TRBJ2-1,TRBD1,TRBV5-1,TGCGCCAGCAGCTTACAGGGGGCGGACTACAATGAGCAGTTCTTC,CASSLQGADYNEQFF
NA,TRBJ1-6,TRBD1,TRBV30,TGTGCCTGGAGTGTAATCCCGACAGGGGATTCACCCCTCCACTTT,CAWSVIPTGDSPLHF
NA,TRBJ2-7,TRBD1,TRBV5-4,TGTGCCAGCAGCTCCTCTAGGGGACAAGGGGGCCCCAAGGACTTC,CASSSSRGQGGPKDF
NA,TRBJ1-1,NA,TRBV6-5,TGTGCCAGCAGTCCACAGGGGAACACTGAAGCTTTCTTT,CASSPQGNTEAFF
once,TRBJ2-2,NA,TRBV7-3,TGTGCCAGCAGCTTAACGGGTACTACGAACACCGGGGAGCTGTTTTTT,CASSLTGTTNTGELFF
NA,TRBJ2-1,NA,TRBV28,TGTGCCAGCAGTTCCCCCCCCACAGATCTGGGCTTCTTC,CASSSPPTDLGFF